The subject of this entry is one T cell receptor beta chain. Its antigen remains unidentified. The sample holds other DNA sequences that translate to the same CDR3. Deep was the level at which the assay was run. Assay: immunoSEQ multiplex PCR; the TCRdb copy retains only in-frame clones and omits some. Among millions of clones listed, approximately 92% were seen once. Everyone who donated was a Caucasian adult who lived in Nashville, Tennessee. These data originate in a study of shared clonotypes between healthy human individuals. Points from the study as a whole: Naive subsets tended to show greater estimated richness than memory subsets. Non-shared clonotypes showed lower generation probabilities than clonotypes common to all four donors.

This TCR came from a man aged 18 to 35 in good health. Sequenced material: naive CD4+ T cells sorted from blood. Subset: CD45RA+ positively selected.

The CDR3 sequence: CASSQGPSGTDTQYF. The CDR3 DNA is TGCGCCAGCAGCCAAGGTCCTAGCGGGACAGATACGCAGTATTTT. The chain carries TRBV4-1 and TRBJ2-3; 8 bases match TRBD2. The CDR3 is 15 residues long. CDR1 and CDR2 (germline): MGHRA, YSYEKL. The junction had 3 bases not matched to a gene; V was cut back by 1 base and J by 3 bases.